This is a list of T cell receptor beta chains from one sample in a study of blood T cell repertoires in COVID-19. TCRdb's table, derived via immunoSEQ multiplex PCR, lists solely in-frame clones and lacks some. Of about 230,000 clones listed, roughly 88% are singletons. The sample comprised PBMCs or T cells enriched from blood (not recorded which). The origin of the receptors is a woman aged 40 to 50 with acute COVID-19. Both conserved end residues are part of each CDR3. D genes are given only for firm matches. Size is omitted from some rows. Given values are once, few, many or a class for expanded clones.

v_gene	abundance	j_gene	d_gene	CDR3aa	CDR3nt
TRBV30	-	TRBJ1-4	-	CAWSVQTAEKLFF	TGTGCCTGGAGTGTACAGACAGCTGAAAAACTGTTTTTT
TRBV7-8	-	TRBJ2-2	-	CASSSADGPGTGELFF	TGTGCCAGCAGCTCCGCGGACGGTCCAGGGACCGGGGAGCTGTTTTTT
TRBV4-3	-	TRBJ2-1	-	CASSQAAQGGEQFF	TGCGCCAGCAGCCAGGCCGCCCAGGGTGGTGAGCAGTTCTTC
TRBV25-1	-	TRBJ1-2	-	CASSGPGKDHGYTF	TGTGCCAGCAGTGGCCCAGGGAAAGACCATGGCTACACCTTC
TRBV4-1	few	TRBJ2-1	TRBD2	CASSKLTTSGGYNEQFF	TGCGCCAGCAGCAAACTCACCACTAGCGGGGGCTACAATGAGCAGTTCTTC
TRBV25-1	-	TRBJ1-1	-	CASSEYFSPGQSVGAFF	TGTGCCAGCAGTGAATACTTCTCCCCCGGACAGTCGGTAGGGGCTTTCTTT
TRBV27	-	TRBJ1-4	-	CASSFVGANEKLFF	TGTGCCAGCAGTTTTGTAGGGGCCAATGAAAAACTGTTTTTT
TRBV5-1	once	TRBJ1-4	-	CASSQGGGGEKLFF	TGCGCCAGCAGCCAAGGGGGTGGCGGTGAAAAACTGTTTTTT
TRBV7-2	-	TRBJ1-2	-	CASSSLQVYTF	TGTGCCAGCAGCTCGTTACAAGTTTACACCTTC
TRBV19	-	TRBJ2-1	-	CASSLSGISYNEQFF	TGTGCCAGTAGCCTGAGCGGAATCTCCTACAATGAGCAGTTCTTC
TRBV3-1/TRBV3-2	-	TRBJ2-1	TRBD2	CASSQFPSGLYNEQFF	TGTGCCAGCAGCCAATTTCCTAGCGGGCTCTACAATGAGCAGTTCTTC
TRBV7-2	-	TRBJ2-5	-	CASSSATGRRETQYF	TGTGCCAGCAGCTCAGCCACAGGGAGAAGGGAGACCCAGTACTTC
TRBV18	-	TRBJ2-3	-	CASSRGGNTDTQYF	TGTGCCAGCTCCCGGGGTGGAAACACAGATACGCAGTATTTT
TRBV7-8	-	TRBJ2-7	-	CASSLWAGDVYEQYF	TGTGCCAGCAGCTTATGGGCGGGCGACGTCTACGAGCAGTACTTC
TRBV5-6	once	TRBJ2-4	-	CASSQDWGGKNIQYF	TGTGCCAGCAGCCAAGACTGGGGCGGCAAAAACATTCAGTACTTC
TRBV4-2	-	TRBJ2-3	TRBD2	CASSRAGLAGGTDTQYF	TGTGCCAGCAGCCGGGCGGGACTAGCGGGGGGAACAGATACGCAGTATTTT
TRBV5-6	few	TRBJ2-6	TRBD1	CASNPFPLTGAGANVLTF	TGTGCCAGCAACCCTTTCCCCCTGACAGGGGCCGGGGCCAACGTCCTGACTTTC
TRBV28	once	TRBJ2-5	TRBD2	CASSFTGGRSETQYF	TGTGCCAGCAGTTTTACGGGAGGGAGATCAGAGACCCAGTACTTC